This T cell receptor (beta chain) comes out of a study of PD-L1 blockade in urothelial cancer. As for time point: pretreatment peripheral blood. Sample contribution per patient ranged from 1 to 8, covering pretreatment and on-treatment. The germline V gene encodes CDR1 SGHVS and CDR2 FNYEAQ. The CDR3 contains 15 residues. Trimming removed 3 bases from V and 3 bases from J; junction bases left unmatched: 5. Repertoires were generated with immunoSEQ multiplex PCR, while TCRdb's copy carries only in-frame clones and drops some. The table includes around 33,000 clones, around four fifths detected once. The origin of this receptor is a man in his 60s with urothelial cancer. The chain joins TRBV7-6 to TRBJ2-3, with 8 positions matching TRBD2. Material: PBMCs, obtained around atezolizumab (anti-PD-L1) treatment. CDR3 coding DNA: TGTGCCAGCAGCTTTAGGGCGGGGGGAACAGATACGCAGTATTTT. Its protein product is CASSFRAGGTDTQYF.